This T cell receptor beta chain was profiled in a study of blood T cell repertoires in COVID-19. Whole-study context: Acute and convalescent COVID-19 samples came from the United States, Italy and Spain. The analysed material was cDNA or gDNA that came from T cells, B-cell-depleted T cells, or PBMCs.

The CDR3 runs to 13 residues. V dropped 0 bases and J dropped 4 bases, with 7 bases sitting between them. Germline-derived CDR1 and CDR2 are SGDLS and YYNGEE. This clone occurred a few times. The authors' processing: Using reference gene primer amplification, nucleated cell counts were estimated. The protocol was immunoSEQ multiplex PCR, while the TCRdb copy is restricted to in-frame clones and leaves out a portion. That table supplies the V and J calls and clone size; D and trimming were determined from the DNA. The table has tens of thousands of clones, about nine tenths seen once. The chain carries TRBV9 and TRBJ1-2; D is unclear. Sequencing input: peripheral blood. The sequence came from a human donor with active COVID-19. The donor label of this sample is uncertain. The CDR3 coding sequence is TGTGCCAGCAGCGTAGGCGGAACCTATGGCTACACCTTC. It yields the protein CASSVGGTYGYTF.